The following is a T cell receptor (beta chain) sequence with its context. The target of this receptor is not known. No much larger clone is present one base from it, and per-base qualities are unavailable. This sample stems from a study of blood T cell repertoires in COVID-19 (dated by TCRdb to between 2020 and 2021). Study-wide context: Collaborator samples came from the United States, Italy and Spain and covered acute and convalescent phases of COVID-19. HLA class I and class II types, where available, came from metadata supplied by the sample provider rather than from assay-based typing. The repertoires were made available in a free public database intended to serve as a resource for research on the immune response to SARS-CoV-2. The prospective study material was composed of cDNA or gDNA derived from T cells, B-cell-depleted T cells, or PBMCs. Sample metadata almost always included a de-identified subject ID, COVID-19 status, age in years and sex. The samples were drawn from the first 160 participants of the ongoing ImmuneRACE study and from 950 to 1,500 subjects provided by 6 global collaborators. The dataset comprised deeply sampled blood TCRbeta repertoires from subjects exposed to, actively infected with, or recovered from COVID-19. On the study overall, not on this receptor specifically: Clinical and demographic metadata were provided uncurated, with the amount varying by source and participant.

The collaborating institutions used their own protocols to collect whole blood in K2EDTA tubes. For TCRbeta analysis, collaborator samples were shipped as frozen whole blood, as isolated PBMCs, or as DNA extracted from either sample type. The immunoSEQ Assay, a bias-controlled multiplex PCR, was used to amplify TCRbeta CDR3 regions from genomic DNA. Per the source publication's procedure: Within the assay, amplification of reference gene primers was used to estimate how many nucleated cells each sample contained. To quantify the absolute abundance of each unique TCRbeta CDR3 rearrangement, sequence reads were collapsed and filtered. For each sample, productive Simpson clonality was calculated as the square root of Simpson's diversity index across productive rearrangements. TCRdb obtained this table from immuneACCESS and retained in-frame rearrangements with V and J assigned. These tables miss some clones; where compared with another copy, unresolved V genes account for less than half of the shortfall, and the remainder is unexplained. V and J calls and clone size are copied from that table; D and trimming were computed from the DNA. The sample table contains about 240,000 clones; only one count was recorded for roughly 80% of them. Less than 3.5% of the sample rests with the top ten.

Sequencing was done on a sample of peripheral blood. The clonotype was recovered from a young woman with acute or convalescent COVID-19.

DNA sequence: TGTGCCAGCAGTTTCGTGACAGGGACCGGGGAGCTGTTTTTT. Translated, this is CASSFVTGTGELFF. The sequence links TRBV27 to TRBJ2-2, with TRBD1 identical over 7 junction bases. Trimming accounts for 3 bases at V and 5 bases at J, while the number of junction bases matched to no gene is 3. Measured from the cysteine to the phenylalanine, the CDR3 is 14 residues long. Solely the CDR3 DNA is kept, with 42 bases framed from the first base. As encoded in the germline V gene (reference sequence), CDR1 is MNHEY while CDR2 is SMNVEV.